Below are 22 T cell receptor beta chains sequenced from a single sample in a study of cytomegalovirus exposure and HLA in healthy donors (dated by TCRdb to about 2017). Receptor amplification or capture employed the immunoSEQ multiplex PCR assay. For the multiplex PCR, a mixture combining 60 forward primers for TCR Vbeta segments and 13 reverse primers for TCR Jbeta segments was used. TCRdb limited this immuneACCESS table to in-frame rearrangements with V and J called. A share of clones is missing; checked studies link under half to unresolved V genes, and the rest is unexplained. The sample table holds under 200,000 clones, of which 75% to 90% were seen once. The top ten clones comprise 4% to 5% of the sample. Material for sequencing was PBMCs. These TCRs come from a young man in good health and CMV-seronegative.

The chain carries TRBV13 and TRBJ2-7; D is uncertain. Germline V lookup: CDR1 PRHDT, CDR2 FYEKMQ (reference sequence). The CDR3 spans 13 residues. The germline V and J ends were trimmed by 0 bases and 1 base, with 4 bases remaining between them. CDR3 nucleotide sequence: TGTGCCAGCAGCTTAGGCATTTCCTACGAGCAGTACTTC. This translates into CASSLGISYEQYF.

There are a few counts of this clone. The V call is TRBV6-5, the J call TRBJ1-5; 7 bases are a match to TRBD1. Germline V lookup: CDR1 MNHEY, CDR2 SVGAGI. The CDR3 loop spans 13 amino acids. Trimming cost V 10 bases and J 2 bases; bases outside gene matches: 5. As DNA, the CDR3 is TGTGCCACCCGTGACAGGGGCAATCAGCCCCAGCATTTT. This translates into CATRDRGNQPQHF.

The V and J genes are TRBV28 and TRBJ2-7, with D perhaps matching TRBD1 (5 bases). Looked up from germline, CDR1 is MDHEN and CDR2 is SYDVKM. V was cut by 3 bases and J by 0 bases, with 9 bases left in between. The CDR3 contains 14 residues. In DNA, the CDR3 is TGTGCCAGCAGTTTGGGGCTGGACTCCTACGAGCAGTACTTC. Translated, it gives CASSLGLDSYEQYF.

V and J are TRBV7-2 and TRBJ1-2, with a possible D match to TRBD1 (5 bases). The CDR3 has 15 amino acids. V lost 3 bases and J lost 5, with 16 bases in between. Per germline, CDR1 SGHTA and CDR2 FQGNSA. CDR3 sequence (DNA): TGTGCCAGCAGCTTCCTCCAGGGTCTGAAGTATGGCTACACCTTC. This codes for CASSFLQGLKYGYTF. The full variable domain, in which reference TRBV7-2 and TRBJ1-2 provide the parts outside the CDR3, is GAGVSQSPSNKVTEKGKDVELRCDPISGHTALYWYRQSLGQGLEFLIYFQGNSAPDKSGLPSDRFSAERTGGSVSTLTIQRTQQEDSAVYLCASSFLQGLKYGYTFGSGTRLTVV.

The chain carries TRBV6-6 and TRBJ2-7; D is possibly TRBD2 (5 bases). Trimming removed 8 bases from V and 6 bases from J, with 14 bases in between. Germline V gives CDR1 MNHNY, CDR2 SVGAGI (reference sequence). The CDR3 is made up of 12 amino acids. The CDR3 DNA is TGTGCCAGCTCCATCGGCGGAGGCGAGCAGTACTTC. This encodes CASSIGGGEQYF.

V gene TRBV30 combines with J gene TRBJ1-1; the match to TRBD1 covers 8 bases. CDR3 length: 12 amino acids. Unmatched junction bases numbered 6, after V lost 7 bases and J lost 5 bases. CDR1 GTSNPN and CDR2 SVGIG come from the germline V gene (reference sequence). CDR3 coding DNA: TGTGCCTACGACAGGGGCGGTACTGAAGCTTTCTTT. Translated: CAYDRGGTEAFF.

This clone came up once. The J gene is TRBJ1-3, the V gene TRBV28, with a possible D match to TRBD1 (6 bases). Germline lookup yields CDR1 MDHEN and CDR2 SYDVKM. The CDR3 contains 14 residues. V lost 8 bases to trimming and J lost 0 bases, with 11 bases between them. The CDR3 DNA reads as TGTGCCAGCGGGGGGGCCCTCTCTGGAAACACCATATATTTT. It encodes CASGGALSGNTIYF.

The chain uses TRBV7-8 and TRBJ1-2; D is unclear. CDR1 is SGHVS and CDR2 is FQNEAQ in the germline V gene. CDR3 size: 15 residues. V gave up 1 base and J gave up 2 bases, with 11 bases separating them. For the CDR3, the DNA is TGTGCCAGCAGCTTAGGTCGGGGTTTCAACTATGGCTACACCTTC. Protein: CASSLGRGFNYGYTF.

This rearrangement joins TRBV5-1 to TRBJ2-2; the D gene is possibly TRBD1 (5 bases). Per germline, CDR1 SGHRS and CDR2 YFSETQ. The CDR3 has 20 residues. The V gene lost 3 bases and the J gene lost 3 bases, with 27 bases spanning the gap. The DNA for the CDR3 is TGCGCCAGCAGCTCTAAGCTAGGGGCAGATCCCCAATACTACACCGGGGAGCTGTTTTTT. Its translation: CASSSKLGADPQYYTGELFF.

This chain connects TRBV6-5 to TRBJ1-2; maybe TRBD1 (5 bases). The CDR3 runs to 12 residues. Germline assignment: CDR1 MNHEY and CDR2 SVGAGI. Trimming removed 5 bases from V and 9 bases from J, with 13 bases in between. The chain's CDR3 is CASSQGTESYTF. CDR3 coding DNA: TGTGCCAGCAGTCAGGGAACGGAAAGCTACACCTTC.

This chain joins TRBV2 and TRBJ1-5, with D perhaps matching TRBD1 (5 bases). CDR3 size: 15 residues. V was trimmed by 8 bases and J by 6 bases, leaving 20 bases between them. Germline CDR1 SNHLY, CDR2 FYNNEI. The CDR3 protein is CASQGRGGGGQPQHF. CDR3 sequence (DNA): TGTGCCAGCCAGGGCCGGGGGGGAGGCGGTCAGCCCCAGCATTTT.

The J gene is TRBJ2-7, the V gene TRBV7-3; TRBD1 agrees at 9 bases. The CDR3 covers 13 residues. After removal of 6 bases from V and 4 bases from J, the junction contained 4 bases not matched to a gene. The V gene's germline CDR1 is SGHTA and CDR2 FQGTGA. The CDR3: CASSSDRGYEQYF. In nucleotides, the CDR3 is TGTGCCAGCAGTTCCGACAGGGGGTACGAGCAGTACTTC. Together with reference TRBV7-3 and TRBJ2-7, the CDR3 gives the full variable domain: GAGVSQTPSNKVTEKGKYVELRCDPISGHTALYWYRQSLGQGPEFLIYFQGTGAADDSGLPNDRFFAVRPEGSVSTLKIQRTERGDSAVYLCASSSDRGYEQYFGPGTRLTVT.

This clone has just a few counts. The genes are TRBV10-3 and TRBJ2-7; TRBD2 matches at 12 bases. The CDR3 is 15 residues long. Germline V gene lookup returns CDR1 ENHRY and CDR2 SYGVKD. The J segment lost 3 bases and the V segment lost 8 bases, leaving 8 bases of the junction unmatched. This CDR3 reads CAILRTSGTYYEQYF. CDR3 nucleotides: TGTGCCATCCTTCGGACTAGCGGGACCTACTACGAGCAGTACTTC.

This clone came up once. The rearrangement uses TRBV15 and TRBJ1-5, with no clear D. The CDR3 has 14 amino acids. Germline assignment: CDR1 LNHNV and CDR2 YYDKDF (reference sequence). V shed 0 bases and J shed 4 bases, with 7 bases lying between them. CDR3 sequence: CATSRDEENQPQHF. In DNA form, the CDR3 reads TGTGCCACCAGCAGAGATGAGGAAAATCAGCCCCAGCATTTT. Supplemented by reference TRBV15 and TRBJ1-5, the full variable domain reads DAMVIQNPRYQVTQFGKPVTLSCSQTLNHNVMYWYQQKSSQAPKLLFHYYDKDFNNEADTPDNFQSRRPNTSFCFLDIRSPGLGDTAMYLCATSRDEENQPQHFGDGTRLSIL.

V is TRBV6-6 and J is TRBJ2-5, with 8 bases aligning to TRBD2. The CDR3 is 14 residues long. The trim removed 5 bases at V and 1 base at J, leaving 3 bases unmatched. Germline V gene data show CDR1 as MNHNY and CDR2 as SVGAGI (reference sequence). The CDR3 DNA sequence: TGTGCCAGCAGTCGGGGGGGTCCCCAAGAGACCCAGTACTTC. This encodes CASSRGGPQETQYF.

V gene TRBV28 combines with J gene TRBJ1-1; D may be TRBD1 (5 bases). CDR1 and CDR2 from the germline V gene are MDHEN and SYDVKM. V lost 4 bases to trimming and J lost 0 bases, with 15 bases between them. This CDR3 region has 16 residues. The CDR3 DNA is TGTGCCAGCAGTTCCCTCCCAGGGCCCCTGAACACTGAAGCTTTCTTT. Protein product: CASSSLPGPLNTEAFF.

In its sample, this clone was seen once. V and J are TRBV6-6 and TRBJ1-5, with 7 bases aligning to TRBD1. Trimming took 2 bases from V and 7 from J; bases not matched to a gene: 5. This CDR3 region has 14 residues. CDR1 is MNHNY, CDR2 SVGAGI, per germline (reference sequence). In DNA, the CDR3 is TGTGCCAGCAGTTACGGGCAGGGGGGACAGCCCCAGCATTTT. Its protein is CASSYGQGGQPQHF.

The V call is TRBV4-3, the J call TRBJ1-2, with D possibly matching TRBD1 (6 bases). The CDR3 has 15 residues. CDR1 is LGHNA and CDR2 is YSLEER in the germline V gene. The V end lost 3 bases, the J end lost 6 bases, and 17 bases lay between the germline ends. The CDR3: CASSHAGAPVDGYTF. The CDR3 nucleotides are TGCGCCAGCAGCCACGCAGGGGCCCCAGTGGATGGCTACACCTTC.

V and J are TRBV19 and TRBJ1-6, with D perhaps matching TRBD1 (5 bases). Germline CDR1 and CDR2: LNHDA and SQIVND (reference sequence). CDR3 length equals 13 residues. V dropped 10 bases and J dropped 6 bases, with 13 bases sitting between them. CDR3 in amino acids: CATNQGGNSPLHF. CDR3 in DNA: TGTGCCACCAACCAGGGAGGTAATTCACCCCTCCACTTT.

This chain connects TRBV6-5 to TRBJ1-1, with no clear D. In germline, CDR1 is MNHEY, CDR2 SVGAGI. The CDR3 has 13 amino acids. V lost 7 bases and J lost 7, with 16 bases in between. In DNA, the CDR3 is TGTGCCAGCACTTTAATCTCCACGGGTGAAGCTTTCTTT. Amino acid sequence: CASTLISTGEAFF.

On this clone itself: At one end the junction does not follow the germline gene, possibly because of a read error. This chain uses TRBV19 with TRBJ2-7, with D tentatively TRBD1 (5 bases). In germline, CDR1 is LNHDA, CDR2 SQIVND (reference sequence). This CDR3 is 14 amino acids long. CDR3 in amino acids: CASSISGLPYGQYF. CDR3 coding DNA: TGTGCCAGTAGTATATCAGGGCTTCCGTACGGGCAGTACTTC.

The gene calls are TRBV6-5 and TRBJ2-1; D perhaps matches TRBD2 (5 bases). V lost 8 bases, J lost 7 bases, and 15 bases lay in between. The CDR3 has 13 residues. CDR1 MNHEY and CDR2 SVGAGI come from the germline V gene. CDR3 bases: TGTGCCAGCCGAGCACTCGAGGGAAATGAGCAGTTCTTC. It codes for CASRALEGNEQFF.